This T cell receptor (beta chain) was found in a study of long-term antiretroviral therapy in people with HIV. Running of the v3.0 immunoSEQ assay took place at survey level. The data were produced by immunoSEQ multiplex PCR, yet TCRdb's version contains in-frame clones alone and is incomplete. The table includes almost 35,000 clones, more than 75% detected once. Findings and caveats of the study: Diversity measured after ART increased yet remained under transplant donor controls.

Before DNA extraction, 1-10 million cryopreserved PBMC were held in the samples. V lost 4 bases and J 3 bases, leaving 10 bases between the germline ends. The CDR3 extends over 14 amino acids. Germline CDR1 is MNHNS and CDR2 is SASEGT. About this clone itself: The antigen is not known.

This TCR was recovered from a woman aged 30 to 39 with HIV. The sample was unsorted PBMCs, taken roughly 2.9 years before starting antiretroviral therapy. V usage is TRBV6-1 and J usage is TRBJ1-5; TRBD1 might be the D (6 bases). CDR3: CASSGTGFNQPQHF. CDR3 DNA sequence: TGTGCCAGCAGTGGTACAGGGTTCAATCAGCCCCAGCATTTT.